The present TCR beta chain was sequenced within a study of cytomegalovirus exposure and HLA in healthy donors. The CDR3 runs 16 residues. Looked up from germline, CDR1 is SSHAT and CDR2 is FNYEAQ (reference sequence). On this clone itself: Its antigen is unknown. Sequence at one end of the junction differs from germline and may be a read error.

Findings of the study overall: Reportedly, a later analysis found an Asian-associated ancestry cluster had fewer N-insertions than the approximately 700-donor mean. It was reportedly the case that the classifier diagnosed cytomegalovirus status with high specificity and sensitivity.

PCR employed 60 Vbeta and 13 Jbeta primers. Produced via immunoSEQ multiplex PCR; TCRdb's table is partial and in-frame only. The sample has under 300,000 clones, 80% to 95% seen once. The receptor comes from a girl aged 2-10 years in good health and CMV-seronegative. Input material: PBMCs. The V and J genes are TRBV7-7 and TRBJ2-5; perhaps TRBD2 as D (5 bases). The CDR3 nucleotides are TGTGCTAGCAGCCACAGAAGCGGCCGTGGTGCGGAGACCCAGTACTTC. Translated, it gives CASSHRSGRGAETQYF.